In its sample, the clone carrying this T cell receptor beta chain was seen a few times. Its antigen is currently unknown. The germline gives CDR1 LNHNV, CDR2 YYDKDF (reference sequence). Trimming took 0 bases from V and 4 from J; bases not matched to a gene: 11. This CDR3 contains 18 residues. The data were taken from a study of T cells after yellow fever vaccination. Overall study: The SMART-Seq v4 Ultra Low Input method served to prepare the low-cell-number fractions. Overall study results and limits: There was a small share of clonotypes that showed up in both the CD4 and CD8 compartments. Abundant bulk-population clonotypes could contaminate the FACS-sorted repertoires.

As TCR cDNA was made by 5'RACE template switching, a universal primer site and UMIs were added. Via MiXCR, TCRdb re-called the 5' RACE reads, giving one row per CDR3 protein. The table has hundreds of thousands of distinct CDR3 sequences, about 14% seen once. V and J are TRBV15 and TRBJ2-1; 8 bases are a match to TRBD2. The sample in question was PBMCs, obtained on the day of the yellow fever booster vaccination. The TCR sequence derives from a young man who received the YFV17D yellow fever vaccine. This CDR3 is CATSRDSGLGSIYNEQFF. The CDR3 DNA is TGTGCCACCAGCAGAGATTCGGGACTAGGGTCGATTTACAATGAGCAGTTCTTC.